Described below is a single T cell receptor beta chain sequence and its context. Germline V gives CDR1 MGHRA, CDR2 YSYEKL. The CDR3 extends over 14 amino acids. Trimming left V 0 bases short and J 4 bases short, with 9 bases between. The data were taken from a study of blood T cell repertoires in COVID-19. The protocol was immunoSEQ multiplex PCR, while the TCRdb copy is restricted to in-frame clones and leaves out a portion. The table shows approximately 210,000 clones, with 75% to 90% occurring only once. The rearrangement joins TRBV4-1 to TRBJ1-2; D not resolved. The specimen sequenced was peripheral blood. This TCR derives from a young man who had recovered from COVID-19. Here the CDR3 DNA reads TGCGCCAGCAGCCAAGATCAGCGGATCTATGGCTACACCTTC. It translates to CASSQDQRIYGYTF.